This T cell receptor (beta chain) was sequenced during a study of identical twins. Overall study findings and caveats: In drawing conclusions, the study used cross-sectional statistical analysis and did not follow the same donors. Researchers reported excess low generation probability among twin-shared out-of-frame alpha sequences.

Via MiXCR, TCRdb re-called the 5' RACE reads, giving one row per CDR3 protein. The sample lists 400,000 to 550,000 distinct CDR3 sequences, 14% occurring once. Trimming left V 4 bases short and J 0 bases short, with 21 bases between. The CDR3 is made up of 18 amino acids. CDR1 and CDR2 from the germline V gene are SGHRS and YFSETQ. This clonotype was counted only a few times. The antigen remains undetermined. The same sample was also used in a study of yellow fever vaccine responses in identical twins.

This rearrangement joins TRBV5-1 to TRBJ2-3; D possibly corresponds to TRBD1 (5 bases). This receptor was taken from a woman younger than 30 in good health. Input material: CD4+ T cells sorted from blood. The CDR3 loop is CASSPRGLVGASTDTQYF. The CDR3 DNA sequence: TGCGCCAGCAGCCCAAGGGGCCTCGTAGGGGCTAGCACAGATACGCAGTATTTT.